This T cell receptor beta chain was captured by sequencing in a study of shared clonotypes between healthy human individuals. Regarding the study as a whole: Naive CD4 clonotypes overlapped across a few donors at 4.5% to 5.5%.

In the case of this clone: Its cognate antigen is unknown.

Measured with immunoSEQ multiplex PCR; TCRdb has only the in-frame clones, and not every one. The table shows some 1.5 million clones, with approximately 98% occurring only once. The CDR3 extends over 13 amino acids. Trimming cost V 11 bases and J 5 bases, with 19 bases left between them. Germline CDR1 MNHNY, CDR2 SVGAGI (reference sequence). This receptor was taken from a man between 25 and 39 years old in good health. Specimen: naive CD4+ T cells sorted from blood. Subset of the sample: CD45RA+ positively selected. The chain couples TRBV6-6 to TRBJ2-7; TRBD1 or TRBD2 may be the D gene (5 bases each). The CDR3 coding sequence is TGTGCCGCCCAGGAGAGGGGTCCCGACGAGCAGTACTTC. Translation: CAAQERGPDEQYF.